This T cell receptor beta chain derives from a study of blood T cell dynamics during melanoma immunotherapy. On this clone itself: The antigen is unknown.

The data were produced by immunoSEQ multiplex PCR, yet TCRdb's version contains in-frame clones alone and is incomplete. The repertoire holds approximately 13,000 clones, with just under 90% as singletons. Whole-study results and caveats: It remained unknown if the driving T cell clones were melanoma-specific.

Documented time point: pre-treatment baseline. Samples come from before therapy and from week 3 after the first blockade cycle. At 12 weeks after first infusion, RECIST 1.1 defined response for most patients. Patients had no prior systemic cancer treatment, immunosuppressants or other active cancers. The trim removed 4 bases at V and 0 bases at J, leaving 7 bases unmatched. Germline V CDR1 and CDR2: MNHNS, SASEGT. This CDR3 region has 16 residues. Specimen: blood, collected from a patient treated with checkpoint blockade. The sequence was collected from a human donor with melanoma. The gene calls are TRBV6-1 and TRBJ2-3; TRBD2 matches at 7 bases. The CDR3 here is CASSAVAGPSTDTQYF. As DNA, the CDR3 is TGTGCCAGCAGTGCAGTAGCGGGCCCTAGCACAGATACGCAGTATTTT.